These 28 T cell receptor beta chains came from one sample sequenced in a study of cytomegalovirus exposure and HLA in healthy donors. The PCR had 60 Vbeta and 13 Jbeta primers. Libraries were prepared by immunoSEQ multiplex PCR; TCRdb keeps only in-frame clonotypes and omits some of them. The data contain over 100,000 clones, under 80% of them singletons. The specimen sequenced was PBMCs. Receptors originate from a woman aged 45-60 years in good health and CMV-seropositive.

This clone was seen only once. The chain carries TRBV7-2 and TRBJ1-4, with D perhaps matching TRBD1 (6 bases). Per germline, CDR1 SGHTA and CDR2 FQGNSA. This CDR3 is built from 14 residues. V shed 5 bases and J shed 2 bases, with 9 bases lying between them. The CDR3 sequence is CASSRQVTNEKLFF. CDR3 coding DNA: TGTGCCAGCAGCCGACAGGTCACTAATGAAAAACTGTTTTTT.

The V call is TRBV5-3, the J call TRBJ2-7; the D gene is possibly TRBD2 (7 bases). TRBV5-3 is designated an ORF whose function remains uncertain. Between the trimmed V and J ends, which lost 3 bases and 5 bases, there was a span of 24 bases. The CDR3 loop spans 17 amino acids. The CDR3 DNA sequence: TGTGCCAGAAGCTGCCCTCTGGGGGGGCGGGAGCTAGACGAGCAGTACTTC. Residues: CARSCPLGGRELDEQYF.

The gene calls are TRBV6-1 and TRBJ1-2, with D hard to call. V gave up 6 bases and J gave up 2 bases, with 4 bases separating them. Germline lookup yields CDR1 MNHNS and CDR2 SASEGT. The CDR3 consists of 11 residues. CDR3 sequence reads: CASRENYGYTF. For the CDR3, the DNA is TGTGCCAGCAGGGAGAACTATGGCTACACCTTC.

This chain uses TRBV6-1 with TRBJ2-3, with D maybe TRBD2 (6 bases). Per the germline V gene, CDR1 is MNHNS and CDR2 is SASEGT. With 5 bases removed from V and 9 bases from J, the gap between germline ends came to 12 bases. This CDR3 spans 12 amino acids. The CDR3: CASSSPAGTQYF. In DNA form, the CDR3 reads TGTGCCAGCAGTTCCCCTGCGGGGACGCAGTATTTT.

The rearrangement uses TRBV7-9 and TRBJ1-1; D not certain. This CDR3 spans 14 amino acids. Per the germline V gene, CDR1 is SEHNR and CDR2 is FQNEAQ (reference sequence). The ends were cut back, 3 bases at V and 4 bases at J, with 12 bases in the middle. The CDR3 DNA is TGTGCCAGCAGCTTCGGGAGAGGGAGCACTGAAGCTTTCTTT. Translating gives CASSFGRGSTEAFF. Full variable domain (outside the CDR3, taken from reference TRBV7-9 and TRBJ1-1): DTGVSQNPRHKITKRGQNVTFRCDPISEHNRLYWYRQTLGQGPEFLTYFQNEAQLEKSRLLSDRFSAERPKGSFSTLEIQRTEQGDSAMYLCASSFGRGSTEAFFGQGTRLTVV.

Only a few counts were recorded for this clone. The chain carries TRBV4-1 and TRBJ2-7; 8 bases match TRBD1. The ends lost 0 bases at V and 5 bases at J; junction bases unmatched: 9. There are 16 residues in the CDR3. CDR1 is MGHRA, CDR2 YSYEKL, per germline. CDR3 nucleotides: TGCGCCAGCAGCCAAGATCTAGGCCCGGACAGGGACGAGCAGTACTTC. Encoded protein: CASSQDLGPDRDEQYF.

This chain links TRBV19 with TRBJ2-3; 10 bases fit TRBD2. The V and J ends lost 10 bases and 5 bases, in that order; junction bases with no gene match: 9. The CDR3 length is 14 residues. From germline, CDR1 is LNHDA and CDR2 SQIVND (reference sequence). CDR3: CATSSGGLGDTQYF. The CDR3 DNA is TGTGCCACCTCTAGCGGGGGATTGGGAGATACGCAGTATTTT.

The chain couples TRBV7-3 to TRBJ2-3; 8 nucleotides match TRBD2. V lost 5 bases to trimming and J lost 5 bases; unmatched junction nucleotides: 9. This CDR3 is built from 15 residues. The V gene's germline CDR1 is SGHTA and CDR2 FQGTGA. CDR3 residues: CASSQTSDAGDTQYF. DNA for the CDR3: TGTGCCAGCAGCCAGACTAGCGATGCGGGAGATACGCAGTATTTT.

The CDR3 loop reads CASSPGASGAPDTQYF. The CDR3, as DNA: TGTGCCAGCAGCCCAGGGGCTAGCGGGGCCCCAGATACGCAGTATTTT. The chain recombines TRBV5-4 with TRBJ2-3, with 9 positions matching TRBD2. Germline V gene sequence: CDR1 SGHNT, CDR2 YYREEE (reference sequence). V lost 4 bases and J lost 4; bases outside the gene matches: 10. The CDR3 has 16 amino acids. The whole variable domain, remainder taken from reference TRBV5-4 and TRBJ2-3, is ETGVTQSPTHLIKTRGQQVTLRCSSQSGHNTVSWYQQALGQGPQFIFQYYREEENGRGNFPPRFSGLQFPNYSSELNVNALELDDSALYLCASSPGASGAPDTQYFGPGTRLTVL.

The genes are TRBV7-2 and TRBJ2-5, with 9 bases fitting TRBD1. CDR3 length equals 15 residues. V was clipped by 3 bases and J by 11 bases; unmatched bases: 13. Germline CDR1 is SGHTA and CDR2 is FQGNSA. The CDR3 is CASSFPGQGKREQYF. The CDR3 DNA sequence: TGTGCCAGCAGCTTTCCGGGACAGGGAAAGAGGGAGCAGTACTTC.

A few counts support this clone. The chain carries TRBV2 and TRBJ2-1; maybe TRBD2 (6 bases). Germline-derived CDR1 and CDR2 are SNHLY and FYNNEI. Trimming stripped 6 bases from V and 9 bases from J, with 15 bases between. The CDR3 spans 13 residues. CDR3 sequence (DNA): TGTGCCAGCAGCGAGGGAGGAAGCGGTGAGCAGTTCTTC. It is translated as CASSEGGSGEQFF.

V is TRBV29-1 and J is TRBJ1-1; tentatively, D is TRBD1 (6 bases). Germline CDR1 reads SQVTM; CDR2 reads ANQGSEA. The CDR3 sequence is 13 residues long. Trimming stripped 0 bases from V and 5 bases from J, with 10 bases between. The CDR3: CSVEDGDRTEAFF. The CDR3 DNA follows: TGCAGCGTTGAAGATGGTGACAGGACTGAAGCTTTCTTT.

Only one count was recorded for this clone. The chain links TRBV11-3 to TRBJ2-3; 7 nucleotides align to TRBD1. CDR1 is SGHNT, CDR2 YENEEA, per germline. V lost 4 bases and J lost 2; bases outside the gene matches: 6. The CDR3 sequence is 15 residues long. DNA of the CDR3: TGTGCCAGCAGCTCAGGGACAGCTAACACAGATACGCAGTATTTT. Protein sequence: CASSSGTANTDTQYF.

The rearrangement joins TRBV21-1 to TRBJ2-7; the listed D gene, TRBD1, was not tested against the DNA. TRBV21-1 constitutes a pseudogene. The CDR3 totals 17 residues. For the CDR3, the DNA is TGTGCCAGCAGCAAAGCGCTTTTTGGGACAGGGGGCTACGAGCAGTACTTC. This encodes CASSKALFGTGGYEQYF.

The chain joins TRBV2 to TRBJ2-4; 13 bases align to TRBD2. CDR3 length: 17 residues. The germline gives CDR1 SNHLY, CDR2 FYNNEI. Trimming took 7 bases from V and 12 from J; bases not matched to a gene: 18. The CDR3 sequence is CASTEGLAGSPQDSQYF. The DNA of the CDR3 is TGTGCCAGCACCGAGGGACTAGCGGGATCCCCCCAAGACAGTCAGTACTTC.

CDR3 amino acids: CASSLDGRLTGELFF. CDR3 sequence (DNA): TGTGCCAGCAGCTTGGACGGGAGGCTCACCGGGGAGCTGTTTTTT. The chain is built from TRBV5-8 and TRBJ2-2; 7 positions agree with TRBD2. The CDR3 consists of 15 residues. Per the germline V gene, CDR1 is SGHTS and CDR2 is YDEGEE. V shed 0 bases, J shed 4 bases, and the junction held 3 bases outside the gene matches.

CDR3 in DNA: TGTGCCAGCAGTGAGTCATGGACAGGGGTTTCACCCCTCCACTTT. Translation gives CASSESWTGVSPLHF. The chain recombines TRBV25-1 with TRBJ1-6; TRBD1 agrees at 9 bases. The CDR3 has 15 residues. Germline V gene data show CDR1 as MGHDK and CDR2 as SYGVNS. V was clipped by 3 bases and J by 9 bases; unmatched bases: 6.

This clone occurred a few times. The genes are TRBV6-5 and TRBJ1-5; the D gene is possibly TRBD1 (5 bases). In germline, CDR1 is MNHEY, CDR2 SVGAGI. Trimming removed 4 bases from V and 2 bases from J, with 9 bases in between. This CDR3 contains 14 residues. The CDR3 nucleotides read TGTGCCAGCAGTTTGGACAACCGCAATCAGCCCCAGCATTTT. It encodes CASSLDNRNQPQHF.

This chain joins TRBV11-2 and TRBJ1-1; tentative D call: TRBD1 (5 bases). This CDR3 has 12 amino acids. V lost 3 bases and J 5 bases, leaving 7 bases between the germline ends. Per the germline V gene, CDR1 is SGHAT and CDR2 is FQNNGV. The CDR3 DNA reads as TGTGCCAGCAGCTTCGGGGGGACTGAAGCTTTCTTT. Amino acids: CASSFGGTEAFF.

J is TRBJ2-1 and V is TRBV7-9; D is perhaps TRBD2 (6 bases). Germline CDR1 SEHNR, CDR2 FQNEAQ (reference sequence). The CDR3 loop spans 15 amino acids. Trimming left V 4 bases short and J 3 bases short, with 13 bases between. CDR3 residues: CASSSPGLRYNEQFF. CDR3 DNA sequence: TGTGCCAGCAGCTCCCCGGGACTCCGCTACAATGAGCAGTTCTTC.

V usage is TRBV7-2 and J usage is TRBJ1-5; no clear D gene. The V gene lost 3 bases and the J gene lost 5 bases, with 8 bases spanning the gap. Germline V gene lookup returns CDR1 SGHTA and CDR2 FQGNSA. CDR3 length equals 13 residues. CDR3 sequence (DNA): TGTGCCAGCAGCTTCACAGTTGATCAGCCCCAGCATTTT. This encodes CASSFTVDQPQHF.

CDR3 nucleotide sequence: TGTGCCAGCAGCTTTTCAATCGCGCCAGATACGCAGTATTTT. Translation: CASSFSIAPDTQYF. The chain links TRBV7-9 to TRBJ2-3; no clear D gene. Germline values: CDR1 SEHNR, CDR2 FQNEAQ (reference sequence). The CDR3 runs to 14 residues. V gave up 3 bases and J gave up 4 bases, with 11 bases separating them.

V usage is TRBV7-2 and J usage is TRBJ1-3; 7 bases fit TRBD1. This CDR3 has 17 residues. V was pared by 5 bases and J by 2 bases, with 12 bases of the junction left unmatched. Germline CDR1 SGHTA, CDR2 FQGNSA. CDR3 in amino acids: CASSDSPAGGTGNTIYF. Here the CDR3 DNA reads TGTGCCAGCAGCGATTCCCCGGCAGGGGGAACTGGAAACACCATATATTTT.

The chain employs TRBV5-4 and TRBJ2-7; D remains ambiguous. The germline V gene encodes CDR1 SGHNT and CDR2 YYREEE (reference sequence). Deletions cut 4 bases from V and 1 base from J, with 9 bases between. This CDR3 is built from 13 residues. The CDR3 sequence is CASSPTNSYEQYF. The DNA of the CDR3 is TGTGCCAGCAGCCCGACAAATTCCTACGAGCAGTACTTC.

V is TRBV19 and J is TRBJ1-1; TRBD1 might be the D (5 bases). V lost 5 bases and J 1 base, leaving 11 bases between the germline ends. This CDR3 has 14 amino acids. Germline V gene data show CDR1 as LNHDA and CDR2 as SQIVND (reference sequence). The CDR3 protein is CASSFQGWNTEAFF. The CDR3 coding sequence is TGTGCCAGTAGTTTCCAGGGCTGGAACACTGAAGCTTTCTTT.

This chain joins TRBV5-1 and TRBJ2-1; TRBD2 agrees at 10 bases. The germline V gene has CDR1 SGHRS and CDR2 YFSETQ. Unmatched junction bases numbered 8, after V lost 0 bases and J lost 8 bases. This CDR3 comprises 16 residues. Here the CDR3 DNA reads TGCGCCAGCAGCTTGGCCAGGAGCGGGGGGGCAGATGAGCAGTTCTTC. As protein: CASSLARSGGADEQFF.

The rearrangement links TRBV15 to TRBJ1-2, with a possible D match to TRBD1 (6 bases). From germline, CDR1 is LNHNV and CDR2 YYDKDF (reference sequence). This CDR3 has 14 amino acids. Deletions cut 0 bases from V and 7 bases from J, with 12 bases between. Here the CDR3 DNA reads TGTGCCACCAGCAGAGACGGGGGGCTCGGTGGCTACACCTTC. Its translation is CATSRDGGLGGYTF.

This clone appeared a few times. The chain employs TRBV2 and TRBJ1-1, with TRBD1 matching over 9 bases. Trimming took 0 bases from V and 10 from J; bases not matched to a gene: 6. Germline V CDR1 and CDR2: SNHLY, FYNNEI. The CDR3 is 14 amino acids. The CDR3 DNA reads TGTGCCAGCAGTGAAGCGCGGGGGACAGGGCGAGCTTTCTTT. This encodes CASSEARGTGRAFF.